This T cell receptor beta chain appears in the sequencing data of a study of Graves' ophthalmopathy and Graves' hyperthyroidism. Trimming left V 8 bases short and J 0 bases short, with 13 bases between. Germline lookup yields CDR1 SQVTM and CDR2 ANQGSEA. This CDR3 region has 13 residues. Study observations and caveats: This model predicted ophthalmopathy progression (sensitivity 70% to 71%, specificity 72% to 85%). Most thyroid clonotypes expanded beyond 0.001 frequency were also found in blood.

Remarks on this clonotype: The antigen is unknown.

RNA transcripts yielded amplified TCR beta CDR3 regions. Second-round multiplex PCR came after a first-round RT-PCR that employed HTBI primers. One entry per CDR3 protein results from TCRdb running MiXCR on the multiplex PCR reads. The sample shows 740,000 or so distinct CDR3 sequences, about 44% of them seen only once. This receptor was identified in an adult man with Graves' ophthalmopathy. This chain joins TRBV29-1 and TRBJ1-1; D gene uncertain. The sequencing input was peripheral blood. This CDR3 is CSSCGLLNTEAFF. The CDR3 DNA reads TGCAGCTCTTGTGGATTGCTGAACACTGAAGCTTTCTTT.